The 13 T cell receptor beta chains reported below all come from one sample, sequenced in a study of CD8 T cells in ankylosing spondylitis. Study-level results: A motif of several highly homologous TCR beta variants was seen as apparently characteristic of ankylosing spondylitis blood.

For these receptors, no antigen is known. TCRdb processed the 5' RACE reads anew with MiXCR; each CDR3 protein has one entry. In the table there are 450,000 to 550,000 distinct CDR3 sequences, roughly 5.3% of which are singletons. The sequenced sample was blood, either unsorted or a sorted T cell fraction (not recorded which). The receptor set was obtained from a male donor with ankylosing spondylitis.

This clonotype was picked up many times. J is TRBJ1-3 and V is TRBV10-3, with 8 bases aligning to TRBD1. Germline CDR1 ENHRY, CDR2 SYGVKD. With 8 bases clipped from V and 0 bases from J, the junction kept 3 bases outside the gene matches. The CDR3 loop spans 14 amino acids. CDR3 loop: CAIGDRYSGNTIYF. In DNA, the CDR3 is TGTGCCATCGGGGACAGGTACTCTGGAAACACCATATATTTT.

In its sample, this clonotype was seen many times. The chain links TRBV15 to TRBJ2-7; 10 bases are shared with TRBD1. The CDR3 extends over 16 amino acids. V lost 5 bases and J lost 1; bases outside the gene matches: 8. Looked up from germline, CDR1 is LNHNV and CDR2 is YYDKDF (reference sequence). CDR3 loop: CATSPGQGIRSYEQYF. CDR3 coding DNA: TGTGCCACCAGCCCGGGACAGGGGATTCGGTCCTACGAGCAGTACTTC.

This clonotype was observed at least ten times. The rearrangement joins TRBV12-3 or TRBV12-4 to TRBJ1-3; the D gene is possibly TRBD1 (6 bases). The CDR3 has 14 residues. Trimming removed 8 bases at V and 4 bases at J, with 15 bases between. DNA for the CDR3: TGTGCCAGCCTCGGGGGGGCCTGGGGAAACACCATATATTTT. Translation gives CASLGGAWGNTIYF.

About this clonotype: A read error may explain this, as a much larger clone is one base away. The gene calls are TRBV9 and TRBJ2-3; 8 bases are shared with TRBD2. V lost 3 bases, J lost 2 bases, and 5 bases stayed unmatched. The CDR3 consists of 15 residues. The germline V gene has CDR1 SGDLS and CDR2 YYNGEE. CDR3 sequence: CASSAGGAHTDTQYF. The CDR3 coding sequence is TGTGCCAGCAGCGCCGGGGGGGCTCACACAGATACGCAGTATTTT.

The chain combines TRBV10-3 with TRBJ1-3, with D unclear. CDR3 length: 13 residues. Germline V gene lookup returns CDR1 ENHRY and CDR2 SYGVKD. V dropped 2 bases and J dropped 4 bases, with 6 bases sitting between them. CDR3 sequence: CAISEVGGNTIYF. The DNA of the CDR3 is TGTGCCATCAGTGAGGTGGGAGGAAACACCATATATTTT.

The chain uses TRBV11-2 and TRBJ2-3; D is tentatively TRBD1 or TRBD2 (5 bases each). The CDR3 is 13 residues long. Trimming pared 8 bases from V and 0 bases from J, leaving 9 bases between. Germline V lookup: CDR1 SGHAT, CDR2 FQNNGV. The CDR3 is CASHRDSTDTQYF. The CDR3 DNA follows: TGTGCCAGCCACCGGGACAGCACAGATACGCAGTATTTT.

The chain is built from TRBV15 and TRBJ2-5; no clear D gene. The V end was cut by 1 base, the J end by 5 bases, with 8 bases between. CDR3 length equals 13 residues. Germline V gene lookup returns CDR1 LNHNV and CDR2 YYDKDF (reference sequence). CDR3: CATSRVGWETQYF. The DNA for the CDR3 is TGTGCCACCAGCAGAGTAGGGTGGGAGACCCAGTACTTC.

This clonotype was detected a few times. The chain links TRBV5-6 to TRBJ2-7; TRBD1 agrees at 9 bases. The germline V gene encodes CDR1 SGHDT and CDR2 YYEEEE. J lost 2 bases, V lost 4 bases, and 4 bases had no gene match. This CDR3 region has 14 residues. The CDR3 nucleotides read TGTGCCAGCAGCGTATACAGGGGGCCCTACGAGCAGTACTTC. It codes for CASSVYRGPYEQYF.

There are many counts of this clonotype. This chain uses TRBV6-2 or TRBV6-3 with TRBJ2-1; 11 bases are shared with TRBD2. This CDR3 contains 17 residues. The germline CDR1 and CDR2 sequences are MNHEY and SVGEGT. Unmatched junction bases numbered 11, after V lost 4 bases and J lost 6 bases. The CDR3 spells CASSSYYGTSGSNEQFF. The CDR3, as DNA: TGTGCCAGCAGTTCCTACTATGGGACTAGCGGATCCAATGAGCAGTTCTTC.

To note about this clonotype: A read error is possible here, since a much larger clone lies one base away. The chain links TRBV20-1 to TRBJ2-3; 7 bases match TRBD2. CDR1 is DFQATT and CDR2 is SNEGSKA in the germline V gene (reference sequence). CDR3 length: 13 amino acids. The CDR3 DNA is TGCAGTGCCCCAGCCGCGGGAGTTGATACGGAGTATTTT. As protein: CSAPAAGVDTEYF.

This clonotype was detected many times. A read error may account for a junction end that differs from germline. V gene TRBV7-2 combines with J gene TRBJ2-3; the D is unclear. This CDR3 is built from 14 residues. Germline V gene sequence: CDR1 SGHTA, CDR2 FQGNSA. DNA of the CDR3: TGCGCCAGCAGCTTGGATCGGAGCACAGATACGCAGTATTTT. This gives the protein CASSLDRSTDTQYF.

This clonotype was detected ten times or more. The genes are TRBV28 and TRBJ1-1; possible D gene TRBD1, 5 bases. Germline CDR1 reads MDHEN; CDR2 reads SYDVKM. The CDR3 extends over 12 amino acids. The ends were cut back, 5 bases at V and 1 base at J, with 5 bases in the middle. The CDR3 reads CASSDRNTEAFF. DNA of the CDR3: TGTGCCAGCAGTGACAGGAACACTGAAGCTTTCTTT.

This clonotype was observed many times. This rearrangement joins TRBV6-1 to TRBJ2-1, with TRBD2 matching 8 bases. The V gene's germline CDR1 is MNHNS and CDR2 SASEGT. This CDR3 contains 13 residues. The trim removed 5 bases at V and 9 bases at J, leaving 6 bases unmatched. The CDR3 region has the DNA TGTGCCAGCAGTCGACGGGGGGGAGTTGAGCAGTTCTTC. Its translation is CASSRRGGVEQFF.